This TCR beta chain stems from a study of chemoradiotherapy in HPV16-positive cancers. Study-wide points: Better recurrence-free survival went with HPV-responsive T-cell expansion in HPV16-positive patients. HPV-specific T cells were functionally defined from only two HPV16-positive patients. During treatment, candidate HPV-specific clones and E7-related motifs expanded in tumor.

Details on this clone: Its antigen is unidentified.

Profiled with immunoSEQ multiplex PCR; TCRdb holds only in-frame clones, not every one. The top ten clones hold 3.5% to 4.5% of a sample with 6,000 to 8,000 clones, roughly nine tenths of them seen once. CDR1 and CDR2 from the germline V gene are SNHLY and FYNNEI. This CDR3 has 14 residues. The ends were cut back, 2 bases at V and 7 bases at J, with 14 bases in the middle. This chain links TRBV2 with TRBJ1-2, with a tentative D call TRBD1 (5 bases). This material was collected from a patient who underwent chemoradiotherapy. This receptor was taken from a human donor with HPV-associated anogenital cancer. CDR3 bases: TGTGCCAGCAGTGAAACGGGGGGGGAAAGTGGCTACACCTTC. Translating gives CASSETGGESGYTF.